The 18 T cell receptor beta chains below come from one sample, sequenced in a study of human T cells and chemical hapten exposure. One entry per CDR3 protein results from TCRdb running MiXCR on the RACE reads. The sample holds some 300,000 distinct CDR3 sequences, roughly 6% seen once. Time point reported: pre-sensitization, week 0. The treatment here: therapeutic diphenylcyclopropenone sensitization with weekly scalp DPC. Here the sequenced sample was whole blood, taken in connection with sensitization to the hapten diphenylcyclopropenone (DPC). Receptors were obtained from a woman in her late teens or twenties with alopecia areata. Some clones in this sample may be carry-over from other donors' samples.

This clonotype was counted many times. The chain carries TRBV7-6 and TRBJ2-1; 10 bases fit TRBD1. Germline CDR1 and CDR2: SGHVS and FNYEAQ. Trimming took 5 bases from V and 4 from J; bases not matched to a gene: 5. The CDR3 length is 15 residues. The CDR3 protein is CASSPRDRGYNEQFF. For the CDR3, the DNA is TGTGCCAGCAGCCCCCGGGACAGGGGTTACAATGAGCAGTTCTTC. The complete variable domain, with remaining parts taken from reference TRBV7-6 and TRBJ2-1, reads GAGVSQSPRYKVTKRGQDVALRCDPISGHVSLYWYRQALGQGPEFLTYFNYEAQQDKSGLPNDRFSAERPEGSISTLTIQRTEQRDSAMYRCASSPRDRGYNEQFFGPGTRLTVL.

This clonotype was observed at least ten times. This sequence joins TRBV27 and TRBJ1-1; 7 nucleotides align to TRBD1. The CDR3 loop spans 16 amino acids. V shed 3 bases and J 6 bases; nucleotides not matched to a gene: 13. Germline loops: CDR1 MNHEY, CDR2 SMNVEV (reference sequence). For the CDR3, the DNA is TGTGCCAGCAGTTTTCCAAGGACAGGCGTGTTGCCTGAAGCTTTCTTT. Its translation: CASSFPRTGVLPEAFF.

This clonotype came up many times. This chain links TRBV5-6 with TRBJ2-7; 8 bases match TRBD1. V lost 4 bases to trimming and J lost 2 bases; unmatched junction nucleotides: 11. This CDR3 is built from 16 residues. The germline V gene encodes CDR1 SGHDT and CDR2 YYEEEE. CDR3 region: CASSPAQGAQTYEQYF. The CDR3 DNA sequence: TGTGCCAGCAGCCCGGCCCAGGGGGCACAGACCTACGAGCAGTACTTC.

This clonotype has more than one count but fewer than ten. This rearrangement joins TRBV28 to TRBJ2-7; 9 positions agree with TRBD1. J gave up 5 bases and V 3 bases, and 5 bases lay outside the gene matches. CDR3 length equals 14 residues. Germline loops: CDR1 MDHEN, CDR2 SYDVKM. CDR3 nucleotide sequence: TGTGCCAGCAGTTTGCCGGGACAGGGTAACGAGCAGTACTTC. Translating gives CASSLPGQGNEQYF. The full variable domain, completed using reference TRBV28 and TRBJ2-7, is DVKVTQSSRYLVKRTGEKVFLECVQDMDHENMFWYRQDPGLGLRLIYFSYDVKMKEKGDIPEGYSVSREKKERFSLILESASTNQTSMYLCASSLPGQGNEQYFGPGTRLTVT.

The chain uses TRBV5-5 and TRBJ2-6; D not certain. Germline V gene lookup returns CDR1 SGHKS and CDR2 YYEKEE (reference sequence). Trimming removed 2 bases at V and 6 bases at J, with 12 bases between. The length of the CDR3 is 15 residues. The CDR3 spells CASSFWQKPANVLTF. The CDR3 region has the DNA TGTGCCAGCAGCTTTTGGCAGAAACCGGCCAACGTCCTGACTTTC. The full variable domain, with the rest looked up from reference TRBV5-5 and TRBJ2-6, is DAGVTQSPTHLIKTRGQQVTLRCSPISGHKSVSWYQQVLGQGPQFIFQYYEKEERGRGNFPDRFSARQFPNYSSELNVNALLLGDSALYLCASSFWQKPANVLTFGAGSRLTVL.

This clonotype was seen many times. The chain uses TRBV6-5 and TRBJ2-3; the match to TRBD1 covers 7 bases. Germline-derived CDR1 and CDR2 are MNHEY and SVGAGI. The trim removed 4 bases at V and 5 bases at J, leaving 6 bases unmatched. The CDR3 length is 14 residues. This CDR3 reads CASSLGQPGDTQYF. Written as DNA, the CDR3 is TGTGCCAGCAGTTTGGGACAGCCCGGAGATACGCAGTATTTT.

This clonotype was recorded a few times. This sequence joins TRBV15 and TRBJ1-6; no clear D. Looked up from germline, CDR1 is LNHNV and CDR2 is YYDKDF (reference sequence). Deletions cut 0 bases from V and 3 bases from J, with 6 bases between. This CDR3 comprises 15 residues. CDR3 in amino acids: CATSRDAGYNSPLHF. CDR3 coding DNA: TGTGCCACCAGCAGAGATGCGGGCTATAATTCACCCCTCCACTTT.

This clonotype was observed many times. DNA of the CDR3: TGTGCTAGTGGTTCAGGACAGGACACAGATACGCAGTATTTT. As protein: CASGSGQDTDTQYF. This chain links TRBV12-5 with TRBJ2-3; 7 bases align to TRBD1. Germline V gene sequence: CDR1 LGHNT, CDR2 FRNRAP. The CDR3 totals 14 residues. V was clipped by 4 bases and J by 2 bases; unmatched bases: 3.

J is TRBJ1-5 and V is TRBV4-2, with D unresolved. The CDR3 spans 15 residues. The V end lost 4 bases, the J end lost 1 base, and 11 bases lay between the germline ends. The germline gives CDR1 LGHNA, CDR2 YNFKEQ. The CDR3 DNA reads TGTGCCAGCAGCCTCACGGATGGGAGCAATCAGCCCCAGCATTTT. Translation gives CASSLTDGSNQPQHF.

This clonotype was observed a handful of times. The chain carries TRBV20-1 and TRBJ2-7; D remains ambiguous. This CDR3 contains 13 residues. Germline V gives CDR1 DFQATT, CDR2 SNEGSKA (reference sequence). V gave up 1 base and J gave up 3 bases, with 10 bases separating them. CDR3 in DNA: TGCAGTGCTAGAGGGGTGGTGAACTACGAGCAGTACTTC. Encoded protein: CSARGVVNYEQYF.

This clonotype was counted at least ten times. V gene TRBV29-1 combines with J gene TRBJ2-3; D is possibly TRBD2 (5 bases). The CDR3 spans 14 residues. Trimming stripped 7 bases from V and 0 bases from J, with 14 bases between. Germline loops: CDR1 SQVTM, CDR2 ANQGSEA. CDR3 bases: TGCAGCGCGGCAGCAGCGGCTAGCACAGATACGCAGTATTTT. Translated: CSAAAAASTDTQYF.

Ten or more counts support this clonotype. V gene TRBV12-3 or TRBV12-4 combines with J gene TRBJ1-1, with D possibly matching TRBD1 (6 bases). The CDR3 has 13 amino acids. With 7 bases removed from V and 3 bases from J, the gap between germline ends came to 12 bases. The CDR3 sequence: CASKGVLDTEAFF. Here the CDR3 DNA reads TGTGCCAGCAAGGGGGTCTTAGACACTGAAGCTTTCTTT.

This clonotype was counted only a few times. V and J are TRBV20-1 and TRBJ1-1, with D perhaps TRBD1 (5 bases). V dropped 2 bases and J dropped 5 bases, with 15 bases sitting between them. Per the germline V gene, CDR1 is DFQATT and CDR2 is SNEGSKA (reference sequence). The CDR3 spans 14 residues. The chain's CDR3 is CSARRRGPRTEAFF. Here the CDR3 DNA reads TGCAGTGCTAGACGTAGGGGCCCGAGAACTGAAGCTTTCTTT.

The chain employs TRBV6-5 and TRBJ1-2; D is perhaps TRBD1 (5 bases). The length of the CDR3 is 13 residues. The germline gives CDR1 MNHEY, CDR2 SVGAGI. Trimming pared 0 bases from V and 14 bases from J, leaving 16 bases between. The CDR3 sequence is CASSYSAGTVGTF. CDR3 DNA: TGTGCCAGCAGTTACTCTGCAGGGACGGTGGGTACCTTC.

V is TRBV29-1 and J is TRBJ1-6; 9 nucleotides align to TRBD1. There are 13 residues in the CDR3. From germline, CDR1 is SQVTM and CDR2 ANQGSEA. Trimming removed 4 bases from V and 9 bases from J; junction bases left unmatched: 4. The CDR3 DNA is TGCAGCGTTGCCGACAGGGGGACTTCACCCCTCCACTTT. It encodes CSVADRGTSPLHF.

This chain uses TRBV7-9 with TRBJ2-7, with a weak D call TRBD1 (6 bases). The germline CDR1 and CDR2 sequences are SEHNR and FQNEAQ (reference sequence). Trimming stripped 2 bases from V and 6 bases from J, with 17 bases between. The CDR3 consists of 15 residues. CDR3 nucleotides: TGTGCCAGCAGCTTAAGTGGGGCAGGGGACCGCGAGCAGTACTTC. It translates to CASSLSGAGDREQYF.

This clonotype was observed at least ten times. This chain links TRBV6-2 or TRBV6-3 with TRBJ2-7; D perhaps matches TRBD1 (5 bases). This CDR3 region has 12 residues. The ends were cut back, 6 bases at V and 0 bases at J, with 6 bases in the middle. Germline lookup yields CDR1 MNHEY and CDR2 SVGEGT. The CDR3 region is CASRDSSYEQYF. The CDR3 DNA sequence: TGTGCCAGCAGAGACAGCTCCTACGAGCAGTACTTC.

This clonotype was counted many times. V gene TRBV20-1 combines with J gene TRBJ2-3; tentatively, D is TRBD2 (6 bases). There are 12 residues in the CDR3. With 6 bases removed from V and 4 bases from J, the gap between germline ends came to 11 bases. Germline loops: CDR1 DFQATT, CDR2 SNEGSKA (reference sequence). CDR3 in amino acids: CSALSSADTQYF. As DNA, the CDR3 is TGCAGTGCCCTGTCTAGCGCAGATACGCAGTATTTT.